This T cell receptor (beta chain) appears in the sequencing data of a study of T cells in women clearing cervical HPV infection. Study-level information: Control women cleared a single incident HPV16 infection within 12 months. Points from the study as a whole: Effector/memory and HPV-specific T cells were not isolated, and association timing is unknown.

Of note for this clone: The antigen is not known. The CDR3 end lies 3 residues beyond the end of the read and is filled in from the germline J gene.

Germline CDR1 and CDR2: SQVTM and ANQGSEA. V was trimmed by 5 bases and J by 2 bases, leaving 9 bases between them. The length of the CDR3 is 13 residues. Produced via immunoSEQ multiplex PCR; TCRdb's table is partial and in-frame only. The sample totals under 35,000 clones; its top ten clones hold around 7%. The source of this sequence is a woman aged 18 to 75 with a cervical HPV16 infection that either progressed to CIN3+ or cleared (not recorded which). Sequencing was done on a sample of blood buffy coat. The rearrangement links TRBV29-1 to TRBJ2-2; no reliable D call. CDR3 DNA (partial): TGCAGCGTTAAGTGGGCCAACACCGGGGAG. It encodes CSVKWANTGE. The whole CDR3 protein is CSVKWANTGELFF.